The rows below give T cell receptor beta chains drawn from one sample of a study of T cell repertoires in cytomegalovirus infection. TCRdb reanalysed the reads using MiXCR and keeps one entry per CDR3 protein. The sample contains roughly 100,000 distinct CDR3 sequences, 16% of which appear only once. Sequencing was done on a sample of PBMCs. These receptors were collected from a human donor in good health (CMV status not recorded). Some clones in this sample may be carry-over from other donors' samples. CDR3s include the opening cysteine and the closing phenylalanine or tryptophan. The D gene is left open where the match is weak. Only part of the rows carry a size: once, few, many, or a class if the clone is expanded.

D gene: TRBD1; J gene: TRBJ2-5; clone size: many; V gene: TRBV7-2; CDR3 DNA: TGTGCCAGCAGCTTAAGAGGACAGGTTGGGGAGACCCAGTACTTC; CDR3 protein: CASSLRGQVGETQYF
D gene: -; J gene: TRBJ1-4; clone size: -; V gene: TRBV20-1; CDR3 DNA: TGCAGTGCTAGGTCGGGGTCTAATGAAAAACTGTTTTTT; CDR3 protein: CSARSGSNEKLFF
D gene: -; J gene: TRBJ1-5; clone size: many; V gene: TRBV7-2; CDR3 DNA: TGTGCCAGCAGCTTAGGAGACGGCCAGCCCCAGCATTTT; CDR3 protein: CASSLGDGQPQHF
D gene: -; J gene: TRBJ1-1; clone size: many; V gene: TRBV7-6; CDR3 DNA: TGTGCCAGCAGCCAGGGCATGAACACTGAAGCTTTCTTT; CDR3 protein: CASSQGMNTEAFF
D gene: TRBD2; J gene: TRBJ2-3; clone size: many; V gene: TRBV7-2; CDR3 DNA: TGTGCCAGCAGCTTAGAGGCAGCGGGGGGCAGGAATACGCAGTATTTT; CDR3 protein: CASSLEAAGGRNTQYF
D gene: -; J gene: TRBJ1-1; clone size: -; V gene: TRBV6-1; CDR3 DNA: TGTGCCAGCAGCAACCGAGGTTTTGGCACTGAAGCTTTCTTT; CDR3 protein: CASSNRGFGTEAFF
D gene: -; J gene: TRBJ1-2; clone size: few; V gene: TRBV28; CDR3 DNA: TGTGCCAGCAGTTTATGGGGCGGTTGGAACTATGGCTACACCTTC; CDR3 protein: CASSLWGGWNYGYTF
D gene: -; J gene: TRBJ1-2; clone size: many; V gene: TRBV10-3; CDR3 DNA: TGTGCCATCAGGAGGGGAGCTAACTATGGCTACACCTTC; CDR3 protein: CAIRRGANYGYTF
D gene: TRBD1; J gene: TRBJ1-2; clone size: many; V gene: TRBV7-2; CDR3 DNA: TGTGCCATCAGCAGTACCACGGGACAGGGTAGCAACTATGGCTACACCTTC; CDR3 protein: CAISSTTGQGSNYGYTF
D gene: -; J gene: TRBJ2-7; clone size: few; V gene: TRBV2; CDR3 DNA: TGTGCCAGCAGCAACATTGGCGGGGAATACTTC; CDR3 protein: CASSNIGGEYF
D gene: -; J gene: TRBJ1-2; clone size: -; V gene: TRBV29-1; CDR3 DNA: TGCAGCGTTCTAAGGGGATCCGAAAAAGGCTATGGCTACACCTTC; CDR3 protein: CSVLRGSEKGYGYTF
D gene: TRBD1; J gene: TRBJ2-7; clone size: few; V gene: TRBV7-9; CDR3 DNA: TGTGCCAGCACCGAACCCGGGACAGGAGTTTACGAGCAGTACTTC; CDR3 protein: CASTEPGTGVYEQYF
D gene: -; J gene: TRBJ1-1; clone size: few; V gene: TRBV6-5; CDR3 DNA: TGTGCCAGCAGTGAATACAGGGCTTACACTGAAGCTTTCTTT; CDR3 protein: CASSEYRAYTEAFF
D gene: -; J gene: TRBJ1-1; clone size: medium-sized; V gene: TRBV7-2; CDR3 DNA: TGTGCCAGCAGCTCCCAATCTGGAGGGAACACTGAAGCTTTCTTT; CDR3 protein: CASSSQSGGNTEAFF
D gene: -; J gene: TRBJ1-1; clone size: many; V gene: TRBV28; CDR3 DNA: TGTGCCAGCAGTTTTTCCGGGCTCGTCCTGAACACTGAAGCTTTCTTT; CDR3 protein: CASSFSGLVLNTEAFF
D gene: -; J gene: TRBJ2-3; clone size: many; V gene: TRBV20-1; CDR3 DNA: TGCAGTGCTAGAGGGGACGCAAGCACAGATACGCAGTATTTT; CDR3 protein: CSARGDASTDTQYF
D gene: -; J gene: TRBJ2-1; clone size: many; V gene: TRBV12-3/TRBV12-4; CDR3 DNA: TGTGCCAGCAGTTTTATTATTTATGAGCAGTTCTTC; CDR3 protein: CASSFIIYEQFF
D gene: TRBD1; J gene: TRBJ1-5; clone size: -; V gene: TRBV4-2; CDR3 DNA: TGTGCCAGCAGCCAAGACCCAGGGACAGACCAGCCCCAGCATTTT; CDR3 protein: CASSQDPGTDQPQHF
D gene: TRBD1; J gene: TRBJ1-2; clone size: -; V gene: TRBV10-3; CDR3 DNA: TGTGCCATCAGTGGCACAGGGGGCGATGCTGGCTACACCTTC; CDR3 protein: CAISGTGGDAGYTF
D gene: -; J gene: TRBJ2-7; clone size: many; V gene: TRBV7-2; CDR3 DNA: TGTGCCAGCAGAACGGACACCCGGTTCTACGAGCAGTACTTC; CDR3 protein: CASRTDTRFYEQYF
D gene: -; J gene: TRBJ1-1; clone size: few; V gene: TRBV6-2/TRBV6-3; CDR3 DNA: TGTGCCAGCAGTTACTGGGAGGGAGACGGGGAAGCTTTCTTT; CDR3 protein: CASSYWEGDGEAFF
D gene: -; J gene: TRBJ1-2; clone size: many; V gene: TRBV2; CDR3 DNA: TGTGCCAGCAGGGAACAGGACTGGGACGGCTACACCTTC; CDR3 protein: CASREQDWDGYTF
D gene: -; J gene: TRBJ1-1; clone size: many; V gene: TRBV11-1; CDR3 DNA: TGTGCCAGCAGCTTGGGCGAGGGGCTACAAGCTTTCTTT; CDR3 protein: CASSLGEGLQAFF
D gene: -; J gene: TRBJ2-3; clone size: -; V gene: TRBV6-5; CDR3 DNA: TGTGCCACCAGGGGATTCACAGATACGCAGTATTTT; CDR3 protein: CATRGFTDTQYF
D gene: -; J gene: TRBJ2-1; clone size: many; V gene: TRBV7-2; CDR3 DNA: TGTGCCAGCAGCCTTACCTCGGCGATTCTAAGGAATGAGCAGTTCTTC; CDR3 protein: CASSLTSAILRNEQFF
D gene: TRBD1; J gene: TRBJ1-1; clone size: many; V gene: TRBV6-1; CDR3 DNA: TGTGCCAGCGGAGGACAGGCCACCCGTGAAGCTTTCTTT; CDR3 protein: CASGGQATREAFF
D gene: -; J gene: TRBJ1-6; clone size: many; V gene: TRBV7-2; CDR3 DNA: TGTGCCAGCAGCTCCCGGGTCGCAAATAATTCACCCCTCCACTTT; CDR3 protein: CASSSRVANNSPLHF
D gene: TRBD1; J gene: TRBJ2-2; clone size: -; V gene: TRBV11-1; CDR3 DNA: TGTGCCAGCAGCTCCTACGGACAGGGAGTTTACACCGGGGAGCTGTTTTTT; CDR3 protein: CASSSYGQGVYTGELFF
D gene: -; J gene: TRBJ2-1; clone size: -; V gene: TRBV19; CDR3 DNA: TGTGCCAGTAGTCCCCTATTGACTGACAATGAGCAGTTCTTC; CDR3 protein: CASSPLLTDNEQFF
D gene: TRBD2; J gene: TRBJ2-3; clone size: -; V gene: TRBV7-3; CDR3 DNA: TGTGCCAGCAGCTTACTTTCGGGGGGGCTGTCAGATACGCAGTATTTT; CDR3 protein: CASSLLSGGLSDTQYF
D gene: TRBD1; J gene: TRBJ2-6; clone size: -; V gene: TRBV2; CDR3 DNA: TGTGCCAGCGGGACAGGGCCACTCTCTGGGGCCAACGTCCTGACTTTC; CDR3 protein: CASGTGPLSGANVLTF
D gene: TRBD2; J gene: TRBJ2-1; clone size: few; V gene: TRBV5-4; CDR3 DNA: TGTGCCAGCAGCCAACCGGGACTAGTAACAAGTGAGCAGTTCTTC; CDR3 protein: CASSQPGLVTSEQFF
D gene: TRBD1; J gene: TRBJ2-5; clone size: few; V gene: TRBV11-2; CDR3 DNA: TGTGCCAGCAGCCAATCGCACGACAGGGATGAGACCCAGTACTTC; CDR3 protein: CASSQSHDRDETQYF
D gene: -; J gene: TRBJ2-7; clone size: many; V gene: TRBV7-9; CDR3 DNA: TGTGCCAGCAGCCGGCCGGGGCCGATCTACGAGCAGTACTTC; CDR3 protein: CASSRPGPIYEQYF
D gene: TRBD1; J gene: TRBJ1-5; clone size: -; V gene: TRBV7-2; CDR3 DNA: TGTGCCAGCAGCTTAGCGGGACAGGGGCATCAGCCCCAGCATTTT; CDR3 protein: CASSLAGQGHQPQHF
D gene: TRBD1; J gene: TRBJ2-3; clone size: many; V gene: TRBV15; CDR3 DNA: TGTGCCACCAGCTTAAAGGGGGCTACTAGCACAGATACGCAGTATTTT; CDR3 protein: CATSLKGATSTDTQYF
D gene: -; J gene: TRBJ2-7; clone size: -; V gene: TRBV28; CDR3 DNA: TGTGCCAGCACCGGCGGGACCTACGGGCAGTACTTC; CDR3 protein: CASTGGTYGQYF
D gene: -; J gene: TRBJ2-7; clone size: -; V gene: TRBV11-2; CDR3 DNA: TGTGCCAGCAGCTTAAGTCCAGGTTCCGAACGAGAGCAGTACTTC; CDR3 protein: CASSLSPGSEREQYF
D gene: -; J gene: TRBJ1-3; clone size: few; V gene: TRBV14; CDR3 DNA: TGTGCCAGCAGCCAAGTGGACACCATATATTTT; CDR3 protein: CASSQVDTIYF
D gene: TRBD1; J gene: TRBJ1-1; clone size: -; V gene: TRBV6-2/TRBV6-3; CDR3 DNA: TGTGCCAGCAGTTACGCAGGGGGATCGACTTTCTTT; CDR3 protein: CASSYAGGSTFF
D gene: -; J gene: TRBJ2-3; clone size: -; V gene: TRBV7-7; CDR3 DNA: TGTGCTAGCAGCTTACGGGGGGCCACAGATACGCAGTATTTT; CDR3 protein: CASSLRGATDTQYF
D gene: -; J gene: TRBJ2-1; clone size: -; V gene: TRBV4-2; CDR3 DNA: TGTGCCAGCACCCCCGGGGGCGGGGGCCAACAGGAGCAGTTCTTC; CDR3 protein: CASTPGGGGQQEQFF